The 3 T cell receptor beta chains given below trace back to one sample, sequenced in a study of identical twins. MiXCR was run by TCRdb on the 5' RACE reads, yielding one entry per CDR3 protein. The sample lists a few hundred thousand distinct CDR3 sequences, about 13% seen once, with approximately 1% in the top ten. The data also belong to a second study, concerning yellow fever vaccine responses in identical twins.

Sequencing input: CD4+ T cells sorted from blood. The receptors stem from a woman aged 18-29 years in good health.

This clonotype was counted many times. CDR3 sequence reads: CASSLAGLNSGANVLTF. CDR3 DNA: TGCGCCAGCAGCTTGGCCGGACTGAACTCTGGGGCCAACGTCCTGACTTTC. This chain joins TRBV5-1 and TRBJ2-6, with a tentative D call TRBD2 (5 bases). CDR3 length: 17 amino acids. The ends were cut back, 0 bases at V and 0 bases at J, with 10 bases in the middle. Germline V gene sequence: CDR1 SGHRS, CDR2 YFSETQ.

Remarks on this clonotype: A much larger clone lies a single base off, so this may be a read error. This chain connects TRBV2 to TRBJ2-5; TRBD1 or TRBD2 may be the D gene (5 bases each). CDR1 is SNHLY, CDR2 FYNNEI, per germline. V lost 7 bases, J lost 5 bases, and 8 bases lay in between. This CDR3 is built from 11 residues. The CDR3, as DNA: TGTGCCAGCACTGAGGGGGAGACCCAGTACTTC. This encodes CASTEGETQYF.

This clonotype was counted only a few times. V gene TRBV10-3 combines with J gene TRBJ2-3; D possibly corresponds to TRBD2 (6 bases). The CDR3 spans 15 residues. With 7 bases removed from V and 0 bases from J, the gap between germline ends came to 14 bases. Germline V CDR1 and CDR2: ENHRY, SYGVKD. The CDR3 coding sequence is TGTGCCATCAACCCCGGGGGACCTAGCACAGATACGCAGTATTTT. It yields the protein CAINPGGPSTDTQYF.